This T cell receptor (beta chain) was recovered during a study of T-cell reconstitution after alpha-beta-depleted transplantation in children. The J segment lost 1 base and the V segment lost 2 bases, leaving 4 bases of the junction unmatched. Germline V gene data show CDR1 as SGHTA and CDR2 as FQGNSA. This CDR3 comprises 17 residues. Unique molecular identifiers were incorporated into the prepared TCRbeta library. TCRdb analysed the PCR reads with MiXCR anew, one entry per CDR3 protein. The profile shows hundreds of thousands of distinct CDR3 sequences, around 25% of them singletons. Study observations and caveats: T-cell counts and diversity were attributed mostly to newly produced T cells one year after transplant. It was surviving recipient T cells and thymic progenitors that gave some patients high TCRbeta diversity at day 60. Alpha-beta T cells about two months after transplant reportedly derived from several hundred expanded graft clones.

Remarks on this clonotype: Its specificity is not known.

The source of this sequence is a female patient aged 2-9 years who had a stem cell transplant for congenital amegakaryocytic thrombocytopenia, so the T cells may come from the graft donor. Sequences were derived from PBMCs, mostly from graft donor cells, sampled 360 days after TCRalphabeta/CD19-depleted stem cell transplant. This rearrangement joins TRBV7-2 to TRBJ2-4; 11 bases map to TRBD2. The CDR3 is CASSLITSGSAKNIQYF. The DNA for the CDR3 is TGTGCCAGCAGCTTAATTACTAGCGGGAGCGCCAAAAACATTCAGTACTTC.